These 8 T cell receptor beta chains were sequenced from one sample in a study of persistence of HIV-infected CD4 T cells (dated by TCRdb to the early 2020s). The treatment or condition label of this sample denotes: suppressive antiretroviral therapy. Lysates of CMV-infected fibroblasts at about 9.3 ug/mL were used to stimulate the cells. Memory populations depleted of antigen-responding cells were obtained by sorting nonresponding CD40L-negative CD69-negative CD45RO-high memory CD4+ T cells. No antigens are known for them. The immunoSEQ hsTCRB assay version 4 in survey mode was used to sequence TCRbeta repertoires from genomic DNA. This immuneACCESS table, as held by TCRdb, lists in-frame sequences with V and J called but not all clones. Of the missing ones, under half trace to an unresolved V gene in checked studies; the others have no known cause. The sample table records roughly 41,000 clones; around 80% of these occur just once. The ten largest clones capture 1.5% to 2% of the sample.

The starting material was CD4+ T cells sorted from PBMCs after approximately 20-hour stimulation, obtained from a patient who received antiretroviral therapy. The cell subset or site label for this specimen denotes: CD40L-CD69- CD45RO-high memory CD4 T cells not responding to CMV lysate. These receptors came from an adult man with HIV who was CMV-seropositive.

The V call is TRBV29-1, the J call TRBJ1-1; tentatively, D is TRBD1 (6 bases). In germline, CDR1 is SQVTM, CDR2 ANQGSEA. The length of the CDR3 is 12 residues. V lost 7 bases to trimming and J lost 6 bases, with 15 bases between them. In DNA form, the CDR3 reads TGCAGCGCCACGGCGGGGGCCGCTGAAGCTTTCTTT. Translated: CSATAGAAEAFF.

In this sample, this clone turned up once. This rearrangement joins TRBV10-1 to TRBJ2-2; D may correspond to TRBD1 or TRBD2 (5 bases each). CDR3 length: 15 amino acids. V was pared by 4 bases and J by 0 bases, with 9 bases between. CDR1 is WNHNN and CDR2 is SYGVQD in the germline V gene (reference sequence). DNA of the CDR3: TGCGCCAGCAGTGGGGGGAATGCGAACACCGGGGAGCTGTTTTTT. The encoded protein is CASSGGNANTGELFF.

As DNA, the CDR3 is TGTGCCAGCAGGCCCGATGGGGGAGGCACTGAAGCTTTCTTT. Its protein is CASRPDGGGTEAFF. This sequence joins TRBV5-4 and TRBJ1-1, with a possible D match to TRBD1 (5 bases). From germline, CDR1 is SGHNT and CDR2 YYREEE (reference sequence). The CDR3 is 14 amino acids. The V end was cut by 5 bases, the J end by 4 bases, with 15 bases between.

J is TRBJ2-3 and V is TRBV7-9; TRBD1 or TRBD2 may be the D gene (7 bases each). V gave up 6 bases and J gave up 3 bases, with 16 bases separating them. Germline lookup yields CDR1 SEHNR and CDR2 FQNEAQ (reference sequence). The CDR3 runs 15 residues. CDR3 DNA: TGTGCCAGCAGAGCGGGACAGCAGGGAACAGATACGCAGTATTTT. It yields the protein CASRAGQQGTDTQYF.

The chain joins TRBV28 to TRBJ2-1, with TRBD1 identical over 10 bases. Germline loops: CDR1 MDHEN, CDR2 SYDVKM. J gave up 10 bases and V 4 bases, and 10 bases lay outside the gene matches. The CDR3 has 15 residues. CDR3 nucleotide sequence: TGTGCCAGCAGTTCACCCCAGGGACAGGGGAGAGAGCAGTTCTTC. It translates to CASSSPQGQGREQFF.

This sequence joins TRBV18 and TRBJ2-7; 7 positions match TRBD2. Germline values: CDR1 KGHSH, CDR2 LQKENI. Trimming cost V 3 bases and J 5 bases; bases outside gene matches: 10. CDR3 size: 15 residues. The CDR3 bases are TGTGCCAGCTCACCCTGGGGAGGGTCGAAAAACGAGCAGTACTTC. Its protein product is CASSPWGGSKNEQYF.

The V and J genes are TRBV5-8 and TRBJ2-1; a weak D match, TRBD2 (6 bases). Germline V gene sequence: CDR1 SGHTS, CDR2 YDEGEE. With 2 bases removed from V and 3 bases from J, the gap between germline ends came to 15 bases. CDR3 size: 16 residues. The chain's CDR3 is CASSLRLGIIYNEQFF. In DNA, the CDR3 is TGTGCCAGCAGCTTAAGACTAGGGATCATCTACAATGAGCAGTTCTTC.

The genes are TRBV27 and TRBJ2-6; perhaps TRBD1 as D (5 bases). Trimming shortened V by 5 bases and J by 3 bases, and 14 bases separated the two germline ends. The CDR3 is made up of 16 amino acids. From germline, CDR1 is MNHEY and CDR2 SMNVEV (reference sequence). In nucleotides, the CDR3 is TGTGCCAGCAGTCCCTCCCAGGGAAGTGGGGCCAACGTCCTGACTTTC. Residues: CASSPSQGSGANVLTF.